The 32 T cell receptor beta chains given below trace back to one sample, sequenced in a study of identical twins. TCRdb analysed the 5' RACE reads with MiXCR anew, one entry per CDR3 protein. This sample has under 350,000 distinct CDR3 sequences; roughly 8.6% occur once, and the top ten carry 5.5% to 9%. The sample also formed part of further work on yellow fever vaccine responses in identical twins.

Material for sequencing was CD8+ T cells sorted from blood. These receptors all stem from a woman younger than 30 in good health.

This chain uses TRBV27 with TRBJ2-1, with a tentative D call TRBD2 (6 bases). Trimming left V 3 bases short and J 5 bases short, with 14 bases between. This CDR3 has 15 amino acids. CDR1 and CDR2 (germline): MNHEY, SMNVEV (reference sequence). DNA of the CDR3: TGTGCCAGCAGTTTTACACTAGCTAGGGACAATGAGCAGTTCTTC. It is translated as CASSFTLARDNEQFF.

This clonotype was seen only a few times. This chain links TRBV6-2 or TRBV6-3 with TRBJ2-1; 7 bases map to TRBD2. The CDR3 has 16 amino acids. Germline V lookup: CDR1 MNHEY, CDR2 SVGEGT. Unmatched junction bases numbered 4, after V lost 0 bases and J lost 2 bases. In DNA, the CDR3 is TGTGCCAGCAGTTACTCGGGGAGGGAACCCTACAATGAGCAGTTCTTC. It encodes CASSYSGREPYNEQFF.

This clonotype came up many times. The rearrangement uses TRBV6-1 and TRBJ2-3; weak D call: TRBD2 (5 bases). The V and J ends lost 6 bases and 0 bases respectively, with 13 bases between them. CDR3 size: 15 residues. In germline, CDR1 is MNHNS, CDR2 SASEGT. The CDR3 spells CASSLLGPSTDTQYF. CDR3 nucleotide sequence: TGTGCCAGCAGCCTACTAGGACCAAGCACAGATACGCAGTATTTT.

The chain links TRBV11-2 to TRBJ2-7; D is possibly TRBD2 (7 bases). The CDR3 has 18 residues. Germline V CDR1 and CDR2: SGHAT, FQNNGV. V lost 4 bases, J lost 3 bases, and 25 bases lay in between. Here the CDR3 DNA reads TGTGCCAGCAGCTCAAACAGGGTGGCGGCGGGAGTTGGCTACGAGCAGTACTTC. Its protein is CASSSNRVAAGVGYEQYF. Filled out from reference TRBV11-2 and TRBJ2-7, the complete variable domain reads EAGVAQSPRYKIIEKRQSVAFWCNPISGHATLYWYQQILGQGPKLLIQFQNNGVVDDSQLPKDRFSAERLKGVDSTLKIQPAKLEDSAVYLCASSSNRVAAGVGYEQYFGPGTRLTVT.

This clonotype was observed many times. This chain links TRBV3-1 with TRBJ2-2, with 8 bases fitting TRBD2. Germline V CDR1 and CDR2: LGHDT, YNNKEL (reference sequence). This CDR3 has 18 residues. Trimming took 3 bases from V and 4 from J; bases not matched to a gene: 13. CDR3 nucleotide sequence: TGTGCCAGCAGCCACCCAGGGGCGGGTCTAGCGGGCACCGGGGAGCTGTTTTTT. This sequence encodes CASSHPGAGLAGTGELFF.

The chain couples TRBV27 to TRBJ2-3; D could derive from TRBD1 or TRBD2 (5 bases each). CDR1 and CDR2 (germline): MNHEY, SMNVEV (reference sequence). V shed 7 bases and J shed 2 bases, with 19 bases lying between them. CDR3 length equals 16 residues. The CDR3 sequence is CASNPRGIWITDTQYF. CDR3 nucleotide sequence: TGTGCCAGCAATCCCCGGGGCATCTGGATCACAGATACGCAGTATTTT.

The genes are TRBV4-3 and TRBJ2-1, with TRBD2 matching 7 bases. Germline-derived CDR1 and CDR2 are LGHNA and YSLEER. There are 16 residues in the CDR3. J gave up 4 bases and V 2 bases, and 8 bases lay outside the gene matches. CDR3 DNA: TGCGCCAGCAGCCAACTACTAGCGCACTCATACAATGAGCAGTTCTTC. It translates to CASSQLLAHSYNEQFF.

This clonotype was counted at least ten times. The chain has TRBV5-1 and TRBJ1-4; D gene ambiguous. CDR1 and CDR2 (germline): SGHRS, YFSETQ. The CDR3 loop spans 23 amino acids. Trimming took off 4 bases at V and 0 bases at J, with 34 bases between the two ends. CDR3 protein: CASSPLRFFVFYSSYATNEKLFF. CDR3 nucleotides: TGCGCCAGCAGCCCACTTCGTTTTTTCGTCTTCTACTCTAGTTATGCAACTAATGAAAAACTGTTTTTT.

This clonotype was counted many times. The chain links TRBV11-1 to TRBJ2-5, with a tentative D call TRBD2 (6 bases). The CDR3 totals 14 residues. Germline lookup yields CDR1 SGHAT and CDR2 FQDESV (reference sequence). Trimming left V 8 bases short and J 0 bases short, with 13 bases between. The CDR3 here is CASRDRDYQETQYF. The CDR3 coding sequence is TGTGCCAGCCGAGACCGGGACTACCAAGAGACCCAGTACTTC.

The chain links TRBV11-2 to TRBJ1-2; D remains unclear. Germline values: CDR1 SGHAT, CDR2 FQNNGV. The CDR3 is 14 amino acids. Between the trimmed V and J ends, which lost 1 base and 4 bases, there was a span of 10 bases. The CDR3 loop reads CASSLAGAGYGYTF. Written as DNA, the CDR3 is TGTGCCAGCAGCTTAGCAGGAGCTGGCTATGGCTACACCTTC.

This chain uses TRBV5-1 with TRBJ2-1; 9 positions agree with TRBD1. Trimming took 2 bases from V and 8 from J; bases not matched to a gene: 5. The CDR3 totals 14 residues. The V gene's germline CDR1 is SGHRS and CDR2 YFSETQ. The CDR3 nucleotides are TGCGCCAGCAGCTTAGGACAGGGGATCCATGAGCAGTTCTTC. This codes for CASSLGQGIHEQFF.

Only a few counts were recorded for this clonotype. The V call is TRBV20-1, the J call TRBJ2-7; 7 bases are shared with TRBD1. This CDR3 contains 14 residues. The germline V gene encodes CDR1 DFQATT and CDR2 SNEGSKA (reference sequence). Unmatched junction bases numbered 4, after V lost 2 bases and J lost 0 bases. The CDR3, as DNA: TGCAGTGCTAGACCTCGGGACAGCTCCTACGAGCAGTACTTC. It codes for CSARPRDSSYEQYF.

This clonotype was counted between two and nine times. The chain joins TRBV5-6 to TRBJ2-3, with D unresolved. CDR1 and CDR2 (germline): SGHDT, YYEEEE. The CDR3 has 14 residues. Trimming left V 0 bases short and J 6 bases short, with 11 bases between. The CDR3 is CASSLVAVGDTQYF. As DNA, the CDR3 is TGTGCCAGCAGCTTGGTGGCAGTTGGGGATACGCAGTATTTT.

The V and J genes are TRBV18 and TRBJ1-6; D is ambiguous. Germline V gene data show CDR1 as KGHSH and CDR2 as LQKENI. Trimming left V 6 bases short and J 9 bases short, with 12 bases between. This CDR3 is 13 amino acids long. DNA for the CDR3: TGTGCCAGCTCTACGGGTGAGGCTTCACCCCTCCACTTT. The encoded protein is CASSTGEASPLHF.

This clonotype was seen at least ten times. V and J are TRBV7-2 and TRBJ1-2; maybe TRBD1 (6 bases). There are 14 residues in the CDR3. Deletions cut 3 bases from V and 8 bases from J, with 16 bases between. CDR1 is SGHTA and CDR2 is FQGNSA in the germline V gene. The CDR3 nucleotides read TGTGCCAGCAGCTTGAACCGACAGGTTGGCGGCTACACCTTC. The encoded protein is CASSLNRQVGGYTF.

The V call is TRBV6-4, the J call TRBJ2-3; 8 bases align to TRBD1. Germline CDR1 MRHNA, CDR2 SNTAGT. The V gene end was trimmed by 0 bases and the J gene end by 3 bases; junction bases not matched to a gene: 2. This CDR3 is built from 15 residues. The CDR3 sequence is CASSDSWDRTDTQYF. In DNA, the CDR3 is TGTGCCAGCAGTGACTCCTGGGACAGGACAGATACGCAGTATTTT.

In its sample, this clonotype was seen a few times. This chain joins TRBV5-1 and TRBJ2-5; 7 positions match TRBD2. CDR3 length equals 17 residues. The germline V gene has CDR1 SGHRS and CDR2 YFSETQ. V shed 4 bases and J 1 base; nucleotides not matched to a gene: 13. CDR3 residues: CASSAYPPLAVQETQYF. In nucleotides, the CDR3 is TGCGCCAGCAGCGCCTACCCTCCTCTAGCGGTCCAAGAGACCCAGTACTTC.

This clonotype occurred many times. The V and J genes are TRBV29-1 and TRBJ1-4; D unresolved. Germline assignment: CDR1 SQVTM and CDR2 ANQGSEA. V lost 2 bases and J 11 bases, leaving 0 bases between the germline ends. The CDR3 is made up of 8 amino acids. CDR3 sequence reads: CSVEKLFF. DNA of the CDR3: TGCAGCGTTGAAAAACTGTTTTTT.

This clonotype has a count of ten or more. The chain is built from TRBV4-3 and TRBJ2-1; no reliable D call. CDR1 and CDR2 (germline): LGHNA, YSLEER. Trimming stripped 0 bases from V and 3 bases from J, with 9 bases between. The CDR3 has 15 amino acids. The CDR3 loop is CASSQDFGDYNEQFF. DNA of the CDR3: TGCGCCAGCAGCCAAGATTTTGGGGACTACAATGAGCAGTTCTTC.

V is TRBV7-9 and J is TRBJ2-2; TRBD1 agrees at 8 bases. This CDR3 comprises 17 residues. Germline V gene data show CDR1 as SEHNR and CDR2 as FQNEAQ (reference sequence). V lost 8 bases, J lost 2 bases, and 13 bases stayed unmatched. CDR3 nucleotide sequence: TGTGCCAGCGACTACCTCGGGACAGGCGACAACACCGGGGAGCTGTTTTTT. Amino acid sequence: CASDYLGTGDNTGELFF.

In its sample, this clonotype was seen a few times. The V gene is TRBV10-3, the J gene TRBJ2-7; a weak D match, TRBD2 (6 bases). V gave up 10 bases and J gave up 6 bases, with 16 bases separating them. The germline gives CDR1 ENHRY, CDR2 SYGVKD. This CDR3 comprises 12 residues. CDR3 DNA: TGTGCCACCCGGGAGAGGACGGTCGAGCAGTACTTC. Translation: CATRERTVEQYF.

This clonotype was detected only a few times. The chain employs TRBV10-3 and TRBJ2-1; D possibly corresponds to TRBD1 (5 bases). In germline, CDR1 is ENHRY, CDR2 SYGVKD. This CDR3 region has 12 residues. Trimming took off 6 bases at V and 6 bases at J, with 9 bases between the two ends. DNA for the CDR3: TGTGCCATCAGCGACAGTAGCAATGAGCAGTTCTTC. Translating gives CAISDSSNEQFF.

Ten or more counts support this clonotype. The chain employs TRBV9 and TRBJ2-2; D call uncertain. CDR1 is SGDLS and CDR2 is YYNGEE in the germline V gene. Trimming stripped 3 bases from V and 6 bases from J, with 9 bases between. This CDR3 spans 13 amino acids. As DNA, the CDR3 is TGTGCCAGCAGCGCGACTGGCGCCGGGGAGCTGTTTTTT. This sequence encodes CASSATGAGELFF. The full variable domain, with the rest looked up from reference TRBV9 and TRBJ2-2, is DSGVTQTPKHLITATGQRVTLRCSPRSGDLSVYWYQQSLDQGLQFLIQYYNGEERAKGNILERFSAQQFPDLHSELNLSSLELGDSALYFCASSATGAGELFFGEGSRLTVL.

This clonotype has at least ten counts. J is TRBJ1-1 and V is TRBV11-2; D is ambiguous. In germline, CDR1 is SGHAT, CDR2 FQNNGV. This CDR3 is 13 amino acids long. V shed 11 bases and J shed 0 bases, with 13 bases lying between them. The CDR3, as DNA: TGTGCCTCTACCCCTGTGGTGAACACTGAAGCTTTCTTT. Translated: CASTPVVNTEAFF.

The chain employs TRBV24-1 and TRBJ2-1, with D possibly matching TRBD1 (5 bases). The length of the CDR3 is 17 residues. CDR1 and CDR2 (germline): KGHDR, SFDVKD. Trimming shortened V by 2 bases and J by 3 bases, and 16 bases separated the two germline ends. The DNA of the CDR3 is TGTGCCACCAGTGATTCCGAGCAGGGCAAGGGCTACAATGAGCAGTTCTTC. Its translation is CATSDSEQGKGYNEQFF.

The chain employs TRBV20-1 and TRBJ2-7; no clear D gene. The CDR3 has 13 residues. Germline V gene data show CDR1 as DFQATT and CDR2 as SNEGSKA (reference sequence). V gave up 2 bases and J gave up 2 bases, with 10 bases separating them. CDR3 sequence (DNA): TGCAGTGCTAGACTAGTGATCACCTACGAGCAGTACTTC. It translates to CSARLVITYEQYF.

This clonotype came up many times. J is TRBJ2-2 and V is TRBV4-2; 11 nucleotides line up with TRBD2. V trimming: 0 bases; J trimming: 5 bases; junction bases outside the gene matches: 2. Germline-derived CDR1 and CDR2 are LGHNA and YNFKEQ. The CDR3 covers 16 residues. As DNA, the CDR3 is TGTGCCAGCAGCCAAGAGACTAGCGGGACGACCGGGGAGCTGTTTTTT. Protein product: CASSQETSGTTGELFF.

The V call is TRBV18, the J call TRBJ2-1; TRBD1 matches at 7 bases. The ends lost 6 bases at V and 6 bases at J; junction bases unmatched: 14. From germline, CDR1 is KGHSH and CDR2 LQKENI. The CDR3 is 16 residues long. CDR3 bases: TGTGCCAGCTCCCCGACCGACAGGGTATCGGGCAATGAGCAGTTCTTC. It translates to CASSPTDRVSGNEQFF.

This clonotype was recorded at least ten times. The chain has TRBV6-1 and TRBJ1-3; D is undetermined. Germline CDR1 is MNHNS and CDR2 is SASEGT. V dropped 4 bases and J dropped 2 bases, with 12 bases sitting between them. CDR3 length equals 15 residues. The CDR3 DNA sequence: TGTGCCAGCAGTGCGAGCCTAGACCCTGGAAACACCATATATTTT. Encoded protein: CASSASLDPGNTIYF.

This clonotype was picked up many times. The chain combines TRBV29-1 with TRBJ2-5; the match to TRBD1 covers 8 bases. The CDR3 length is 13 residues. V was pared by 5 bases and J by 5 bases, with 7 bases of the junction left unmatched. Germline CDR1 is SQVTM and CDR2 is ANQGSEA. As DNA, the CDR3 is TGCAGCGTTTTCCCAGGGGGCGGCGAGACCCAGTACTTC. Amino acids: CSVFPGGGETQYF.

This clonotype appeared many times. The CDR3 DNA reads as TGTGCCAGCAGTTTGGACGGACAAGAGACCCAGTACTTC. Translation gives CASSLDGQETQYF. The V call is TRBV28, the J call TRBJ2-5; D gene ambiguous. V lost 3 bases and J 2 bases, leaving 7 bases between the germline ends. The CDR3 length is 13 residues. Germline CDR1 reads MDHEN; CDR2 reads SYDVKM.

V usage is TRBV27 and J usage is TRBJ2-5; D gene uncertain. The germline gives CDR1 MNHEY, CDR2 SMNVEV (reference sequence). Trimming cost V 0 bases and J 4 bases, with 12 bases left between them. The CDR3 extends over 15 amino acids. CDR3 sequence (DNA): TGTGCCAGCAGTTTATCGTTCTTTAAAAGAGAGACCCAGTACTTC. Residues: CASSLSFFKRETQYF.